One and the same sample provided the 25 T cell receptor beta chains below, sequenced in a study of STAT5B mutations in CD4+ large granular lymphocyte leukemia. Assay: immunoSEQ multiplex PCR; the TCRdb copy retains only in-frame clones and omits some. The sample records tens of thousands of clones, 81% being singletons. The source material was CD4+ T cells from blood buffy coats. The receptors originated from a human donor in good health.

This clone came up once. This chain links TRBV6-5 with TRBJ2-5; D may be TRBD2 (6 bases). The CDR3 has 12 amino acids. The ends were cut back, 8 bases at V and 5 bases at J, with 12 bases in the middle. CDR1 is MNHEY, CDR2 SVGAGI, per germline. CDR3 region: CASGRPGETQYF. The CDR3 coding sequence is TGTGCCAGCGGGAGGCCAGGGGAGACCCAGTACTTC.

This chain joins TRBV27 and TRBJ1-1; maybe TRBD1 (5 bases). The CDR3 spans 16 residues. The germline V and J ends were trimmed by 4 bases and 1 base, with 16 bases remaining between them. CDR1 is MNHEY and CDR2 is SMNVEV in the germline V gene (reference sequence). The CDR3 here is CASSSEGMKRNTEAFF. For the CDR3, the DNA is TGTGCCAGCAGTTCGGAGGGGATGAAAAGGAACACTGAAGCTTTCTTT.

This sequence joins TRBV21-1 and TRBJ2-7; TRBD1 is the table's D call, not checked against the DNA. TRBV21-1 is a pseudogene locus. This CDR3 contains 12 residues. CDR3 coding DNA: TGTGCCAGCAGCAAACTTTCAGGGCCTTCCTCCTTC. This translates into CASSKLSGPSSF.

The chain employs TRBV5-5 and TRBJ2-2; the match to TRBD2 covers 8 bases. J gave up 1 base and V 4 bases, and 3 bases lay outside the gene matches. The germline V gene encodes CDR1 SGHKS and CDR2 YYEKEE (reference sequence). The CDR3 covers 15 residues. CDR3 DNA: TGTGCCAGCAGCCCGGCGGGGGGGAACACCGGGGAGCTGTTTTTT. Translating it yields CASSPAGGNTGELFF.

The rearrangement joins TRBV5-1 to TRBJ1-3; the match to TRBD1 covers 9 bases. The length of the CDR3 is 15 residues. Germline CDR1 is SGHRS and CDR2 is YFSETQ. J was trimmed by 0 bases and V by 7 bases; bases with no gene match: 5. The CDR3 region is CASSTGGVSGNTIYF. The CDR3 coding sequence is TGCGCCAGCTCGACAGGGGGAGTCTCTGGAAACACCATATATTTT.

This clone was seen just once. V is TRBV19 and J is TRBJ1-1; 9 bases fit TRBD1. The ends lost 7 bases at V and 3 bases at J; junction bases unmatched: 3. This CDR3 has 13 amino acids. Germline V gives CDR1 LNHDA, CDR2 SQIVND (reference sequence). DNA of the CDR3: TGTGCCAGTACGGGACAGGGCTACACTGAAGCTTTCTTT. This codes for CASTGQGYTEAFF. Based on the CDR3 plus reference TRBV19 and TRBJ1-1, the full variable domain is DGGITQSPKYLFRKEGQNVTLSCEQNLNHDAMYWYRQDPGQGLRLIYYSQIVNDFQKGDIAEGYSVSREKKESFPLTVTSAQKNPTAFYLCASTGQGYTEAFFGQGTRLTVV.

The chain employs TRBV18 and TRBJ1-1, with a possible D match to TRBD1 (6 bases). The CDR3 covers 14 residues. Between the trimmed V and J ends, which lost 0 bases and 5 bases, there was a span of 10 bases. Germline lookup yields CDR1 KGHSH and CDR2 LQKENI. The CDR3 reads CASSPPERGTEAFF. DNA of the CDR3: TGTGCCAGCTCACCACCGGAGAGGGGGACTGAAGCTTTCTTT.

The chain is built from TRBV30 and TRBJ1-2; 9 bases align to TRBD1. The CDR3 runs to 15 residues. V dropped 4 bases and J dropped 6; count of bases not matched to a gene: 12. Per the germline V gene, CDR1 is GTSNPN and CDR2 is SVGIG (reference sequence). Here the CDR3 reads CAWKNRDRAINGYTF. The CDR3 DNA sequence: TGTGCCTGGAAAAACCGGGACAGGGCTATCAATGGCTACACCTTC.

This clone turned up a few times. The chain combines TRBV5-1 with TRBJ1-2, with 7 bases fitting TRBD1. V trimming: 4 bases; J trimming: 7 bases; junction bases outside the gene matches: 7. From germline, CDR1 is SGHRS and CDR2 YFSETQ. The CDR3 has 13 residues. CDR3 amino acids: CASSPGQEGGYTF. The CDR3 DNA follows: TGCGCCAGCAGCCCTGGACAGGAGGGTGGCTACACCTTC.

The chain is built from TRBV4-1 and TRBJ2-6; D possibly matches TRBD1 or TRBD2 (5 bases each). V dropped 6 bases and J dropped 2 bases, with 20 bases sitting between them. The germline V gene has CDR1 MGHRA and CDR2 YSYEKL. This CDR3 is built from 18 residues. The CDR3 loop is CASRPIWEWGTGANVLTF. The CDR3 DNA reads TGCGCCAGCAGACCGATTTGGGAGTGGGGGACTGGGGCCAACGTCCTGACTTTC.

V and J are TRBV6-5 and TRBJ1-2; a possible D gene is TRBD1 (5 bases). The CDR3 is 15 amino acids. Trimming pared 6 bases from V and 8 bases from J, leaving 22 bases between. Germline CDR1 reads MNHEY; CDR2 reads SVGAGI. CDR3 in DNA: TGTGCCAGCAGCCCCCCCCTAAACCTTGAGGGGGGCTACACCTTC. Its translation: CASSPPLNLEGGYTF.

V is TRBV6-1 and J is TRBJ1-2; 8 bases are shared with TRBD1. Losses at the gene ends were 6 bases for V and 8 bases for J; bases not matched to a gene: 8. Germline V lookup: CDR1 MNHNS, CDR2 SASEGT. The length of the CDR3 is 13 residues. The CDR3 reads CASREDRVGGYTF. The DNA of the CDR3 is TGTGCCAGCAGGGAGGACAGGGTGGGCGGCTACACCTTC.

The chain carries TRBV29-1 and TRBJ1-2; TRBD1 might be the D (5 bases). The length of the CDR3 is 14 residues. Germline V gene lookup returns CDR1 SQVTM and CDR2 ANQGSEA. Between the trimmed V and J ends, which lost 7 bases and 2 bases, there was a span of 17 bases. CDR3 coding DNA: TGCAGCGCCGTGGGGCCCAAGCGGAACTATGGCTACACCTTC. This translates into CSAVGPKRNYGYTF.

The CDR3 reads CASSLADRVASYEQYF. The CDR3 DNA is TGTGCCAGCAGCTTGGCAGACAGGGTGGCCTCCTACGAGCAGTACTTC. This chain connects TRBV5-6 to TRBJ2-7, with 7 bases aligning to TRBD1. Germline CDR1 reads SGHDT; CDR2 reads YYEEEE. There are 16 residues in the CDR3. J was trimmed by 0 bases and V by 0 bases; bases with no gene match: 6.

The chain uses TRBV19 and TRBJ1-5; weak D call: TRBD1 (5 bases). CDR1 is LNHDA and CDR2 is SQIVND in the germline V gene (reference sequence). Trimming removed 4 bases from V and 9 bases from J, with 16 bases in between. CDR3 length: 14 residues. CDR3 sequence reads: CASSTDSALGPQHF. As DNA, the CDR3 is TGTGCCAGTAGTACCGACAGCGCCCTTGGGCCCCAGCATTTT.

This chain uses TRBV28 with TRBJ2-2; no clear D gene. CDR3 size: 13 residues. Trimming removed 3 bases at V and 1 base at J, with 3 bases between. Germline assignment: CDR1 MDHEN and CDR2 SYDVKM. CDR3 DNA sequence: TGTGCCAGCAGTTTTATGAACACCGGGGAGCTGTTTTTT. This codes for CASSFMNTGELFF.

In its sample, this clone was seen once. The chain has TRBV29-1 and TRBJ1-2; D may be TRBD1 (6 bases). The CDR3 is made up of 10 amino acids. Per the germline V gene, CDR1 is SQVTM and CDR2 is ANQGSEA. V gave up 7 bases and J gave up 8 bases, with 11 bases separating them. The CDR3 DNA reads TGCAGCGCCGGGGGGCTCGGCTACACCTTC. Protein product: CSAGGLGYTF.

V gene TRBV6-1 combines with J gene TRBJ2-3, with unresolved D. The CDR3 has 12 amino acids. Germline V gives CDR1 MNHNS, CDR2 SASEGT. Trimming left V 5 bases short and J 2 bases short, with 5 bases between. In DNA, the CDR3 is TGTGCCAGCAGTACCCACACAGATACGCAGTATTTT. This gives the protein CASSTHTDTQYF.

The chain combines TRBV5-1 with TRBJ2-7, with 9 positions matching TRBD1. The CDR3 runs to 15 residues. Germline V gene lookup returns CDR1 SGHRS and CDR2 YFSETQ. The trim removed 4 bases at V and 4 bases at J, leaving 9 bases unmatched. CDR3 in amino acids: CASSPPGTGFYEQYF. CDR3 DNA: TGCGCCAGCAGCCCCCCCGGGACAGGGTTTTACGAGCAGTACTTC.

The chain couples TRBV11-2 to TRBJ2-1, with 9 bases fitting TRBD2. The CDR3 is 14 residues long. J was trimmed by 8 bases and V by 5 bases; bases with no gene match: 7. The germline gives CDR1 SGHAT, CDR2 FQNNGV. This CDR3 is CASSTGLARDEQFF. As DNA, the CDR3 is TGTGCCAGCAGCACAGGACTAGCGCGCGATGAGCAGTTCTTC. Based on the CDR3 plus reference TRBV11-2 and TRBJ2-1, the full variable domain is EAGVAQSPRYKIIEKRQSVAFWCNPISGHATLYWYQQILGQGPKLLIQFQNNGVVDDSQLPKDRFSAERLKGVDSTLKIQPAKLEDSAVYLCASSTGLARDEQFFGPGTRLTVL.

The CDR3, as DNA: TGTGCCAGCAGTTTATGGGACAGGGGAATCTACGAGCAGTACTTC. Translation gives CASSLWDRGIYEQYF. This sequence joins TRBV28 and TRBJ2-7, with 9 bases matching TRBD1. The CDR3 length is 15 residues. V trimming: 0 bases; J trimming: 3 bases; junction bases outside the gene matches: 3. Germline CDR1 and CDR2: MDHEN and SYDVKM.

The gene calls are TRBV11-2 and TRBJ2-7, with 8 bases that match TRBD1. Germline V lookup: CDR1 SGHAT, CDR2 FQNNGV. Trimming removed 0 bases from V and 5 bases from J; junction bases left unmatched: 9. The CDR3 has 16 residues. The CDR3 DNA is TGTGCCAGCAGCTTAGATAGGCCCAGGGGGCTTAACGAGCAGTACTTC. Amino acid sequence: CASSLDRPRGLNEQYF.

This clone showed up just a few times. The V and J genes are TRBV19 and TRBJ2-2; D is unresolved. CDR1 LNHDA and CDR2 SQIVND come from the germline V gene (reference sequence). This CDR3 has 14 amino acids. Deletions cut 10 bases from V and 0 bases from J, with 12 bases between. For the CDR3, the DNA is TGTGCCACCCTGAGTACCGCGAACACCGGGGAGCTGTTTTTT. It translates to CATLSTANTGELFF.

The chain is built from TRBV27 and TRBJ2-1, with 14 bases lining up with TRBD2. With 6 bases clipped from V and 7 bases from J, the junction kept 5 bases outside the gene matches. This CDR3 contains 15 residues. Germline CDR1 reads MNHEY; CDR2 reads SMNVEV (reference sequence). CDR3 in DNA: TGTGCCAGCAGCCGGGGACTAGCGGGAGTAAATGAGCAGTTCTTC. It yields the protein CASSRGLAGVNEQFF.

The gene calls are TRBV2 and TRBJ1-5; D not certain. V lost 7 bases, J lost 0 bases, and 7 bases lay in between. This CDR3 comprises 13 residues. The V gene's germline CDR1 is SNHLY and CDR2 FYNNEI. The CDR3 DNA follows: TGTGCCAGCACCGTAAATAGCAATCAGCCCCAGCATTTT. Its protein is CASTVNSNQPQHF.